These T cell receptor beta chains were read from a single sample in a study of blood T cells in healthy people across ages. From the 5' RACE reads, TCRdb called clonotypes with MiXCR, one entry per CDR3 protein. There are about 630,000 distinct CDR3 sequences in the sample; under 25% occur only once, and roughly 3.9% lies in the top ten. The material sequenced was blood. The receptors were gathered from an older man in good health. Each CDR3 is given with its conserved first and last residue. D genes are given only for firm matches. A row's size may be missing; if present it is once, few, many or a size class.

>TRBD1|TRBV2|TRBJ1-1|few
CASRGQGVRNTEAFF
TGTGCCAGCAGGGGACAGGGGGTGAGGAACACTGAAGCTTTCTTT
>TRBD2|TRBV12-3/TRBV12-4|TRBJ2-5|few
CASSPGTSGIRETQYF
TGTGCCAGCAGTCCAGGGACTAGCGGGATTAGAGAGACCCAGTACTTC
>TRBD2|TRBV27|TRBJ2-7|few
CASSLGSGETYEQYF
TGTGCCAGCAGTTTAGGTAGCGGGGAAACCTACGAGCAGTACTTC
>NA|TRBV3-1|TRBJ2-1|NA
CAAGGDLINEQFF
TGTGCCGCCGGGGGTGACCTAATCAATGAGCAGTTCTTC
>TRBD1|TRBV9|TRBJ1-2|few
CASSVGTGGNGYTF
TGTGCCAGCAGCGTCGGGACAGGGGGTAATGGCTACACCTTC
>NA|TRBV5-6|TRBJ2-7|few
CASSLDRTTREQYF
TGTGCCAGCAGCTTGGACAGGACTACCCGAGAGCAGTACTTC
>TRBD1|TRBV6-5|TRBJ2-7|NA
CASTPDRGLYEQYF
TGTGCCAGCACACCGGACAGGGGGTTGTACGAGCAGTACTTC
>NA|TRBV7-2|TRBJ2-1|NA
CASSWASSSNEQFF
TGTGCCAGCAGCTGGGCCTCTAGCTCTAATGAGCAGTTCTTC
>NA|TRBV5-1|TRBJ1-5|NA
CASSWDGQSAPHF
TGCGCCAGCAGCTGGGACGGCCAATCAGCCCCGCATTTT
>NA|TRBV6-2/TRBV6-3|TRBJ2-3|NA
CASSSGQKRNTDTQYF
TGTGCCAGCAGTTCCGGACAAAAACGGAACACAGATACGCAGTATTTT
>NA|TRBV19|TRBJ2-5|few
CASSYKQETQYF
TGTGCCAGTAGTTACAAGCAAGAGACCCAGTACTTC
>NA|TRBV10-3|TRBJ1-4|NA
CAISADKGPATNEKLFF
TGTGCCATCAGTGCGGACAAGGGGCCTGCAACTAATGAAAAACTGTTTTTT
>NA|TRBV6-6|TRBJ2-3|NA
CASRIPATDTQYF
TGTGCCAGCAGAATACCGGCCACAGATACGCAGTATTTT
>NA|TRBV21-1|TRBJ2-5|many
CASSSSIRQGTHETQYF
TGTGCCAGCAGCAGTAGTATCCGACAGGGAACCCACGAGACCCAGTACTTC
>NA|TRBV25-1|TRBJ2-2|NA
CASSDYYNTGELFF
TGTGCCAGCAGTGATTATTATAACACCGGGGAGCTGTTTTTT
>TRBD1|TRBV6-5|TRBJ2-4|NA
CASSNRGLGAKNIQYF
TGTGCCAGCAGTAACAGGGGCTTGGGGGCCAAAAACATTCAGTACTTC
>TRBD1|TRBV7-6|TRBJ2-5|few
CASSLGAGQGGETQYF
TGTGCCAGCAGCTTAGGCGCCGGACAGGGTGGAGAGACCCAGTACTTC
>NA|TRBV20-1|TRBJ1-3|few
CSARGPGSRPVNTIYF
TGCAGTGCTAGAGGTCCAGGCTCTCGTCCGGTTAACACCATATATTTT
>NA|TRBV6-2/TRBV6-3|TRBJ2-1|few
CASSYGTFNNEQFF
TGTGCCAGCAGTTACGGGACTTTTAACAATGAGCAGTTCTTC
>TRBD2|TRBV7-2|TRBJ2-1|few
CASSLATSGRFNEQFF
TGTGCCAGCAGCTTAGCGACTAGCGGGAGATTCAATGAGCAGTTCTTC
>NA|TRBV29-1|TRBJ2-5|many
CSVETETQYF
TGCAGCGTTGAGACCGAGACCCAGTACTTC
>TRBD2|TRBV29-1|TRBJ2-5|many
CSVGLAGRETQYF
TGCAGCGTCGGACTAGCGGGAAGGGAGACCCAGTACTTC
>NA|TRBV29-1|TRBJ2-7|NA
CSVELRDSYEQYF
TGCAGCGTTGAACTACGGGATAGTTACGAGCAGTACTTC
>NA|TRBV5-1|TRBJ2-4|NA
CASSSEGSTNIQYF
TGCGCCAGCAGCTCGGAGGGATCAACAAACATTCAGTACTTC
>TRBD1|TRBV28|TRBJ2-3|few
CASSPPPGQVGTDTQYF
TGTGCCAGCAGCCCCCCCCCTGGACAGGTGGGCACAGATACGCAGTATTTT
>NA|TRBV6-1|TRBJ1-2|few
CASRVTQGNYGYTF
TGTGCCAGCAGAGTGACCCAGGGGAATTATGGCTACACCTTC
>NA|TRBV3-1|TRBJ2-2|many
CATHPEPGREHSGELFF
TGTGCCACTCACCCGGAGCCCGGGCGCGAACACTCCGGGGAGCTGTTTTTT
>NA|TRBV20-1|TRBJ2-1|NA
CSAREDSYNEQFF
TGCAGTGCTAGGGAGGACTCCTACAATGAGCAGTTCTTC
>NA|TRBV19|TRBJ1-5|few
CASSIGYQPQHF
TGTGCCAGTAGTATCGGGTATCAGCCCCAGCATTTT
>NA|TRBV3-1|TRBJ2-7|NA
CASSQAGFGEQYF
TGTGCCAGCAGCCAAGCCGGGTTTGGCGAGCAGTACTTC
>TRBD2|TRBV20-1|TRBJ2-4|NA
CSARPSGRYIQYF
TGCAGTGCTAGGCCCAGCGGGAGGTACATTCAGTACTTC
>NA|TRBV6-6|TRBJ1-2|NA
CASSYVEGVSGGYTF
TGTGCCAGCAGTTACGTGGAGGGCGTCTCAGGCGGCTACACCTTC
>TRBD2|TRBV7-2|TRBJ2-5|few
CASSLALAGRETQYF
TGTGCCAGCAGCTTAGCACTAGCGGGAAGAGAGACCCAGTACTTC
>NA|TRBV7-6|TRBJ1-4|many
CASSFSQNNEKLFF
TGTGCCAGCAGCTTTTCACAGAATAATGAAAAACTGTTTTTT
>NA|TRBV14|TRBJ1-2|few
CASSQHRNNYGYTF
TGTGCCAGCAGCCAACACAGGAATAACTATGGCTACACCTTC
>TRBD1|TRBV7-2|TRBJ2-1|few
CASNLYRTGWGDEQFF
TGTGCCAGCAACTTATACCGGACAGGGTGGGGGGATGAGCAGTTCTTC
>NA|TRBV3-1|TRBJ1-2|many
CASSQVGTDGYTF
TGTGCCAGCAGCCAAGTCGGGACGGATGGCTACACCTTC
>TRBD1|TRBV5-1|TRBJ2-7|few
CASSAGQVHEQYF
TGCGCCAGCAGCGCGGGACAGGTCCACGAGCAGTACTTC
>NA|TRBV18|TRBJ2-2|few
CASSTPTGELFF
TGTGCCAGCTCTACTCCTACCGGGGAGCTGTTTTTT
>NA|TRBV3-1|TRBJ2-5|NA
CASSQARGKETQYF
TGTGCCAGCAGCCAAGCCAGGGGAAAAGAGACCCAGTACTTC
>NA|TRBV20-1|TRBJ2-5|NA
CSADGETQETQYF
TGCAGTGCGGACGGGGAGACGCAAGAGACCCAGTACTTC
>NA|TRBV10-3|TRBJ2-7|many
CASTPGVVGEQYF
TGTGCCAGCACCCCGGGCGTCGTGGGCGAGCAGTACTTC
>NA|TRBV6-6|TRBJ2-7|NA
CASSYARGSYEQYF
TGTGCCAGCAGTTACGCTCGGGGCTCCTACGAGCAGTACTTC
>NA|TRBV20-1|TRBJ1-5|few
CSASLGPSNQPQHF
TGCAGTGCTAGCTTGGGTCCTAGCAATCAGCCCCAGCATTTT
>TRBD2|TRBV5-1|TRBJ2-3|NA
CASSSDMGLAGAPYF
TGCGCCAGCAGCTCCGACATGGGACTAGCGGGCGCCCCGTATTTT
>TRBD2|TRBV11-2|TRBJ2-2|NA
CASSLVRGLAGGNTGELFF
TGTGCCAGCAGCTTAGTAAGAGGCTTGGCGGGAGGAAACACCGGGGAGCTGTTTTTT
>NA|TRBV29-1|TRBJ2-5|NA
CSVNREGGQETQYF
TGCAGCGTAAACAGGGAAGGGGGCCAAGAGACCCAGTACTTC